These 8 T cell receptor beta chains came from one sample sequenced in a study of blood T cell repertoires in COVID-19. Libraries were prepared by immunoSEQ multiplex PCR; TCRdb keeps only in-frame clonotypes and omits some of them. The profile shows just over 150,000 clones, just under 85% of them singletons. Sequenced sample: peripheral blood. These receptors originate from an elderly woman with acute or convalescent COVID-19.

The CDR3 nucleotides are TGTGCCAGCAGCCCCGACCTAGAGTTCAATCAGCCCCAGCATTTT. This sequence encodes CASSPDLEFNQPQHF. V gene TRBV6-2 or TRBV6-3 combines with J gene TRBJ1-5; D is ambiguous. Germline values: CDR1 MNHEY, CDR2 SVGEGT. The CDR3 spans 15 residues. Trimming stripped 6 bases from V and 3 bases from J, with 15 bases between.

This clone occurred once. V and J are TRBV19 and TRBJ2-7; D gene ambiguous. With 5 bases removed from V and 7 bases from J, the gap between germline ends came to 6 bases. This CDR3 is 10 amino acids long. Germline V lookup: CDR1 LNHDA, CDR2 SQIVND (reference sequence). The CDR3 spells CASSREEQYF. The CDR3 DNA follows: TGTGCCAGTAGTCGTGAGGAGCAGTACTTC.

The V and J genes are TRBV10-2 and TRBJ1-1; a possible D gene is TRBD1 (5 bases). The CDR3 sequence is 14 residues long. In germline, CDR1 is WSHSY, CDR2 SAAADI. V was cut by 7 bases and J by 4 bases, with 16 bases left in between. This chain's CDR3 is CASTLRQGGTEAFF. CDR3 bases: TGCGCCAGCACCCTGAGGCAGGGTGGCACTGAAGCTTTCTTT.

This clone was recorded a few times. The V call is TRBV18, the J call TRBJ2-1, with 12 bases lining up with TRBD2. J was trimmed by 0 bases and V by 0 bases; bases with no gene match: 3. In germline, CDR1 is KGHSH, CDR2 LQKENI. CDR3 size: 18 residues. The CDR3 loop reads CASSPPTSGGPSYNEQFF. In nucleotides, the CDR3 is TGTGCCAGCTCACCACCGACTAGCGGGGGACCCTCCTACAATGAGCAGTTCTTC.

The chain carries TRBV12-2 and TRBJ1-2. TRBV12-2 represents a pseudogene. The CDR3 runs to 14 residues. The DNA for the CDR3 is TGTGCAAGTCGCCACGGAGATACTAACTATGGCTACACCTTC. It encodes CASRHGDTNYGYTF.

The chain combines TRBV11-2 with TRBJ2-7; 13 bases fit TRBD2. The CDR3 totals 16 residues. J lost 5 bases, V lost 4 bases, and 8 bases had no gene match. Per the germline V gene, CDR1 is SGHAT and CDR2 is FQNNGV. The CDR3 spells CASSSRTSGSHHEQYF. The CDR3 DNA reads TGTGCCAGCAGCTCCAGGACTAGCGGGAGCCACCACGAGCAGTACTTC.

V usage is TRBV7-9 and J usage is TRBJ2-7; D is perhaps TRBD2 (6 bases). Germline CDR1 SEHNR, CDR2 FQNEAQ (reference sequence). V shed 2 bases and J shed 5 bases, with 10 bases lying between them. This CDR3 has 13 residues. The CDR3 bases are TGTGCCAGCAGCTTATCCGGGAGCCACGAGCAGTACTTC. Its translation: CASSLSGSHEQYF. Based on the CDR3 plus reference TRBV7-9 and TRBJ2-7, the full variable domain is DTGVSQNPRHKITKRGQNVTFRCDPISEHNRLYWYRQTLGQGPEFLTYFQNEAQLEKSRLLSDRFSAERPKGSFSTLEIQRTEQGDSAMYLCASSLSGSHEQYFGPGTRLTVT.

The chain couples TRBV6-1 to TRBJ1-2; TRBD1 matches at 8 bases. This CDR3 is built from 13 residues. The V gene's germline CDR1 is MNHNS and CDR2 SASEGT. V trimming: 1 base; J trimming: 7 bases; junction bases outside the gene matches: 2. CDR3 coding DNA: TGTGCCAGCAGTGAAGGCAGGGGGCCTGGCTACACCTTC. It yields the protein CASSEGRGPGYTF.